The TCR beta chain described here comes from a study of identical twins. This clonotype has a handful of counts. The CDR3 is 14 residues long. Trimming removed 3 bases from V and 3 bases from J; junction bases left unmatched: 5. CDR1 is SEHNR, CDR2 FQNEAQ, per germline (reference sequence). Unique molecular identifiers were present on cDNA, and template switching added a universal primer site. TCRdb reanalysed the 5' RACE reads using MiXCR and keeps one entry per CDR3 protein. The sample holds some 210,000 distinct CDR3 sequences, around 15% seen once. These records were also assigned to another study, of T cells expressing NK-cell markers. That study reports: The eight sequenced donors comprised seven who were HCMV-seropositive and one who was seronegative. Dominant NKG2C+ clonotype frequencies of about 1.0-8% of CD8+ T cells were measured in over five donors. HCMV specificity of expanded NKG2C+ T cell clones remained unclear.

Sequenced input: CD8+ T cells sorted from blood. The receptor's source is a woman in her late teens or twenties in good health. The chain has TRBV7-9 and TRBJ2-7, with TRBD1 identical over 7 bases. DNA of the CDR3: TGTGCCAGCAGCTTCCCTCGGGACAGCTACGAGCAGTACTTC. It specifies CASSFPRDSYEQYF.